Listed below are T cell receptor beta chains from one sample, sequenced in a study of metastatic and nonmetastatic thyroid tumors. MiXCR re-clonotyped the PCR reads for TCRdb. This sample has about 47,000 clones, with about 25% found just once. Material for sequencing was blood. The receptors shown here come from a male donor with papillary thyroid cancer or a benign thyroid nodule (not recorded which). Some clones in this sample may be carry-over from other donors' samples. Each CDR3 is given with its conserved first and last residue. A D gene is named only where the DNA matches it firmly. Part of the rows lack a size; the others show once, few, many or a class for expanded clones.

V	size	D	J	DNA	CDR3
TRBV2	many	-	TRBJ1-2	TGTGCCAGCAGTCCGTATGACAGTAACTATGGCTACACCTTC	CASSPYDSNYGYTF
TRBV12-3/TRBV12-4	-	-	TRBJ1-1	TGTGCCAGCAAATCGGCTGAAGCTTTCTTT	CASKSAEAFF
TRBV25-1	-	-	TRBJ2-1	TGTGCCAGCAGTGATCGCGGGGAACGACTATACAATGAGCAGTTCTTC	CASSDRGERLYNEQFF
TRBV12-3/TRBV12-4	-	-	TRBJ2-3	TGTGCCAGCAGTTTCGGGGGCGGAGGAGATGAGCAGTATTTT	CASSFGGGGDEQYF
TRBV27	-	-	TRBJ2-5	TGTGCCAGCAGTTTAGTGGACACCCCAGAGACCCAGTACTTC	CASSLVDTPETQYF
TRBV6-1	-	-	TRBJ1-5	TGTGCCAGCAGAACCGGCAGGAATCAGCCCCAGCATTTT	CASRTGRNQPQHF
TRBV4-1	-	-	TRBJ2-7	TGCGCCAGCAGCCTTGGCAGCTCCTACGAGCAGTACTTC	CASSLGSSYEQYF
TRBV11-2	many	-	TRBJ2-1	TGTGCCAGCAGCTTAATGAGCTCCTACAATGAGCAGTTCTTC	CASSLMSSYNEQFF
TRBV20-1	many	TRBD2	TRBJ2-2	TGCAGTGCTAGAGATGGAGCGGGAGCATTTACCGGGGAGCTGTTTTTT	CSARDGAGAFTGELFF
TRBV2	many	-	TRBJ2-5	TGTGCCAGCAGCCCATTAACGGGAGAGACCCAGTACTTC	CASSPLTGETQYF
TRBV5-4	once	TRBD2	TRBJ2-1	TGTGCCAGCAGCTTGCGTGGGACTAGCGGTGAGCAGTTCTTC	CASSLRGTSGEQFF
TRBV6-1	-	TRBD1	TRBJ2-7	TGTGCCAGCAGCTTGGACAGGGGATCAGTCAACTTC	CASSLDRGSVNF
TRBV6-2/TRBV6-3	many	-	TRBJ2-3	TGTGCCAGCAGTTACCCCGGACACTGGAAATTGGATACGCAGTATTTT	CASSYPGHWKLDTQYF
TRBV2	-	-	TRBJ2-1	TGTGCCAGCAGTGAAAGGGGAGGCTCCACATACAATGAGCAGTTCTTC	CASSERGGSTYNEQFF
TRBV7-3	many	-	TRBJ2-3	TGTGCCAGCAGCTCGGGACTCCTTGGGGATACGCAGTATTTT	CASSSGLLGDTQYF
TRBV20-1	many	-	TRBJ2-7	TGCAGTGCTCATGACTACGAGCAGTACTTC	CSAHDYEQYF
TRBV6-1	few	-	TRBJ2-1	TGTGCCAGCAGTACCCGTCGGACCCTCGAGCAGTTCTTC	CASSTRRTLEQFF
TRBV6-1	-	-	TRBJ1-2	TGTGCCAGCAGCTCTCCGGGACAATATGGCTACACCTTC	CASSSPGQYGYTF
TRBV5-1	-	-	TRBJ1-2	TGCGCCAGCAGCTTTGGATATGCTACAGGGACTTTACCTAACTATGGCTACACCTTC	CASSFGYATGTLPNYGYTF
TRBV28	many	TRBD1	TRBJ2-1	TGTGCCAGCAGTAGAGACAGAGGGGACAGGGCCTACAATGAGCAGTTCTTC	CASSRDRGDRAYNEQFF
TRBV28	many	-	TRBJ1-5	TGTGCCAGCACCCCCGGGACCGTCCTGTCCCAGCATTTT	CASTPGTVLSQHF
TRBV18	-	-	TRBJ1-2	TGTGCCAGCTCACCCGATGAGGGTAACTATGGCTACACCTTC	CASSPDEGNYGYTF
TRBV20-1	-	TRBD1	TRBJ1-2	TGCAGTGCAAGGACAGGCCTCTATGGCTACACCTTC	CSARTGLYGYTF
TRBV7-2	once	-	TRBJ2-7	TGTGCCAGCAGCTTCCCCTGGGACACCTCCTACGAGCAGTACTTC	CASSFPWDTSYEQYF
TRBV19	-	-	TRBJ2-1	TGTGCCAGTAGTATGGGTTTTTCCAAGATTGCCAATGAGCAGTTCTTC	CASSMGFSKIANEQFF
TRBV18	many	-	TRBJ1-2	TGTGCCAGCTCACCAGGGTCGGGATATGGCTACACCTTC	CASSPGSGYGYTF
TRBV9	many	-	TRBJ2-3	TGTGCCAGCAGCAAGTCGGGGGGCACAGATACGCAGTATTTT	CASSKSGGTDTQYF
TRBV7-2	many	TRBD1	TRBJ1-5	TGTGCCAGCAGCTCCAGGGACAGGAACAATCAGCCCCAGCATTTT	CASSSRDRNNQPQHF
TRBV27	many	-	TRBJ2-3	TGTGCCAGCAGGGGCACAGATACGCAGTATTTT	CASRGTDTQYF
TRBV30	medium-sized	-	TRBJ1-5	TGTGCCTGGAGTTTTACGGGACCGTGGGATCAGCCCCAGCATTTT	CAWSFTGPWDQPQHF
TRBV30	many	TRBD2	TRBJ2-4	TGTGCCTGGAGTGTATCAGGGCTAGCGGGAAACATTCAGTACTTC	CAWSVSGLAGNIQYF
TRBV20-1	many	-	TRBJ1-3	TGCAGTGCTACCCGGGCGGAGGGAAACACCATATATTTT	CSATRAEGNTIYF